What follows is one T cell receptor beta chain and its context. The clone's antigen remains unknown. Qualities for individual bases were not recorded, and no much larger clone is one base off. TCRdb shows the sequencer as Illumina NovaSeq 6000. TCR cDNA was made using 5'RACE template switching, a step that added a universal primer site and unique molecular identifiers. Priming of cDNA synthesis was performed from both the TCR alpha and TCR beta constant segments. Libraries were amplified in two PCR steps, with sample barcodes and sequencing adapters added in the second step. Libraries were sequenced on Illumina HiSeq 2500 (2x100 bp) or NovaSeq (2x150 bp). The study's processing was this. Reads were demultiplexed and collapsed into UMI consensus sequences with MIGEC, and V(D)J alignment was performed with MiXCR. Vaccine-responding clonotypes were identified with edgeR using replicate PBMC samples, with FDR below 0.01 and a log2 fold change above 5 up to day 15 being required. Each bulk clonotype received a CD4 or CD8 identity based on whether the sequenced CD4 or CD8 repertoire contained that clonotype at higher abundance. TCRdb ran its own pipeline on the public reads, namely fastp trimming at Q25 and MiXCR clone calling, and kept in-frame beta chains. Duplicate CDR3 protein sequences are folded into a single record with the most common DNA and genes. The V and J calls were not made by the authors but by TCRdb's processing. This sample comprises 300,000 to 350,000 distinct CDR3 sequences, about 4% of them detected only once. The ten biggest clones cover approximately 24% of the sample.

The data stem from a study of T cells after yellow fever vaccination (dated by TCRdb to between 2019 and 2020). Regarding the study in general: Libraries from fractions with low cell numbers were prepared with the SMART-Seq v4 Ultra Low Input RNA kit. To follow T-cell clones before and after both primary and booster YFV17D yellow fever vaccination, bulk TCR alpha and beta repertoires underwent longitudinal sequencing. Two healthy male donors made up the cohort, one aged 18 to 30 years and the other aged 30 to 40 years. Blood was collected at multiple timepoints before and after primary and secondary immunization, and bulk PBMC replicates and cell subsets were isolated.

Reading the label with the study, this specimen's treatment or condition is: live attenuated yellow fever vaccine strain. At every blood-draw timepoint, two biological replicates of bulk PBMCs were collected. A standard Ficoll-Paque protocol was used to isolate PBMCs from peripheral blood. TriZol was used to extract RNA from bulk PBMCs, CD4 and CD8 fractions, and dextramer-positive and dextramer-negative fractions. V was cut back by 3 bases and J by 1 base, leaving a gap of 15 bases between them. The cysteine opens and the phenylalanine closes a CDR3 of 15 amino acids. CDR3 DNA is the only sequence kept; it has 45 bases, read in frame from the first base. CDR1 SQVTM and CDR2 ANQGSEA were looked up in the germline V gene. Broad study findings and their caveats: Because abundant contaminating clonotypes from the bulk population could be contained in FACS-sorted repertoires, computational filtering was required. Compared with the primary T-cell response, the secondary T-cell response was weaker but faster, peaking on day 5 rather than day 15. A small fraction of clonotypes appeared in both the CD4 and CD8 compartments, likely as a result of convergent recombination. Most clones expanded after primary vaccination (96% of CD4 and 70% to 90% of CD8) were re-detected after the booster, suggesting that broad memory maintenance occurred. Only a couple of donors were included in the study, so the extent to which the findings can be generalized is limited.

The sequence joins TRBV29-1 to TRBJ2-5; the D gene is possibly TRBD2, with 7 bases matching. The material sequenced was PBMCs, taken 5 days after the yellow fever booster vaccination. The clonotype was recovered from a man younger than 35 who received the YFV17D yellow fever vaccine. CDR3 loop: CSVDLWGGAQETQYF. Here is the DNA: TGCAGCGTTGATCTCTGGGGGGGGGCCCAAGAGACCCAGTACTTC.